These 26 T cell receptor beta chains came from one sample sequenced in a study of blood T cell repertoires in COVID-19. This table comes from immunoSEQ multiplex PCR, and its TCRdb copy is limited to in-frame clones, with some not included. There are roughly 250,000 clones in the sample; 80% to 90% occur only once, and about 4.4% lies in the top ten. Sequenced sample: peripheral blood. The receptors stem from a woman in her sixties or seventies with acute or convalescent COVID-19.

The V gene is TRBV30, the J gene TRBJ1-6; D ambiguous. With 1 base removed from V and 17 bases from J, the gap between germline ends came to 15 bases. CDR1 GTSNPN and CDR2 SVGIG come from the germline V gene (reference sequence). The CDR3 has 12 amino acids. CDR3 nucleotide sequence: TGTGCCTGGAGTGGGGCCGTGGCCCAATTCCACTTT. Translated, it gives CAWSGAVAQFHF.

Here the CDR3 reads CSARRTTLNTEAFF. CDR3 nucleotides: TGCAGCGCCAGGAGGACGACCCTGAACACTGAAGCTTTCTTT. The V gene is TRBV29-1, the J gene TRBJ1-1; the D is unclear. V was cut by 7 bases and J by 0 bases, with 15 bases left in between. The germline V gene has CDR1 SQVTM and CDR2 ANQGSEA. The CDR3 is 14 amino acids.

The rearrangement uses TRBV2 and TRBJ2-7; TRBD1 agrees at 8 bases. Germline trimming cut 7 bases from V and 3 bases from J; bases unmatched to any gene: 11. This CDR3 comprises 15 residues. Germline loops: CDR1 SNHLY, CDR2 FYNNEI. The CDR3 loop reads CASKTGEALFYEQYF. The DNA for the CDR3 is TGTGCCAGCAAGACAGGGGAGGCTCTGTTCTACGAGCAGTACTTC.

The rearrangement uses TRBV5-4 and TRBJ1-1, with D tentatively TRBD1 (5 bases). CDR1 is SGHNT, CDR2 YYREEE, per germline (reference sequence). V was cut by 5 bases and J by 3 bases, with 11 bases left in between. CDR3 size: 13 residues. In DNA form, the CDR3 reads TGTGCCAGCAGACAGGACACCTACACTGAAGCTTTCTTT. Translation gives CASRQDTYTEAFF.

The V call is TRBV19, the J call TRBJ2-1; 10 bases fit TRBD1. This CDR3 is built from 13 residues. Germline V gene lookup returns CDR1 LNHDA and CDR2 SQIVND (reference sequence). The DNA for the CDR3 is TGTGCTTCTGGGGGGACAGGGGACAATGAGCAGTTCTTC. This sequence encodes CASGGTGDNEQFF.

The rearrangement links TRBV19 to TRBJ1-5; the D is unclear. Germline V gene sequence: CDR1 LNHDA, CDR2 SQIVND (reference sequence). The CDR3 consists of 15 residues. V lost 9 bases to trimming and J lost 3 bases, with 18 bases between them. The CDR3 DNA sequence: TGTGCCAGCCGTTCGGAGACCGGGTTCAATCAGCCCCAGCATTTT. This translates into CASRSETGFNQPQHF.

The J gene is TRBJ1-2, the V gene TRBV7-2; the D gene is possibly TRBD1 (5 bases). This CDR3 comprises 12 residues. The germline V gene has CDR1 SGHTA and CDR2 FQGNSA. V was cut by 5 bases and J by 10 bases, with 14 bases left in between. CDR3 amino acids: CASSPGEGPYTF. CDR3 in DNA: TGTGCCAGCAGCCCTGGGGAGGGACCCTACACCTTC. Full variable domain (rest looked up from reference TRBV7-2 and TRBJ1-2): GAGVSQSPSNKVTEKGKDVELRCDPISGHTALYWYRQSLGQGLEFLIYFQGNSAPDKSGLPSDRFSAERTGGSVSTLTIQRTQQEDSAVYLCASSPGEGPYTFGSGTRLTVV.

For the CDR3, the DNA is TGTGCCAGCAGCAAAGACAGTCTCCTCGGCACTGAAGCTTTCTTT. Its protein is CASSKDSLLGTEAFF. This chain connects TRBV27 to TRBJ1-1; possible D gene TRBD1, 5 bases. The V and J ends lost 6 bases and 4 bases respectively, with 18 bases between them. The CDR3 runs 15 residues. The germline V gene has CDR1 MNHEY and CDR2 SMNVEV (reference sequence).

This chain joins TRBV9 and TRBJ1-6; TRBD1 agrees at 10 bases. The V segment lost 3 bases and the J segment 8 bases; nucleotides outside the gene matches: 2. The CDR3 runs to 14 residues. From germline, CDR1 is SGDLS and CDR2 YYNGEE. The CDR3 nucleotides read TGTGCCAGCAGCGCCGGACAGGGGGATTCACCCCTCCACTTT. Amino acids: CASSAGQGDSPLHF.

The V call is TRBV28, the J call TRBJ1-1, with a tentative D call TRBD1 (6 bases). The germline V gene encodes CDR1 MDHEN and CDR2 SYDVKM. Trimming removed 5 bases from V and 7 bases from J, with 11 bases in between. This CDR3 contains 12 residues. This chain's CDR3 is CASSPRQVEAFF. The DNA of the CDR3 is TGTGCCAGCAGTCCCCGACAGGTTGAAGCTTTCTTT. Together with reference TRBV28 and TRBJ1-1, the CDR3 gives the full variable domain: DVKVTQSSRYLVKRTGEKVFLECVQDMDHENMFWYRQDPGLGLRLIYFSYDVKMKEKGDIPEGYSVSREKKERFSLILESASTNQTSMYLCASSPRQVEAFFGQGTRLTVV.

The chain carries TRBV10-3 and TRBJ1-1, with TRBD1 identical over 8 bases. Germline CDR1 reads ENHRY; CDR2 reads SYGVKD. V gave up 6 bases and J gave up 1 base; unmatched junction bases: 1. The CDR3 covers 13 residues. Written as DNA, the CDR3 is TGTGCCATCAGAACAGGGGGGAACACTGAAGCTTTCTTT. Amino acids: CAIRTGGNTEAFF.

The table lists this clone with a count of one. V gene TRBV18 combines with J gene TRBJ2-7; D possibly corresponds to TRBD1 (6 bases). V was clipped by 4 bases and J by 7 bases, with 14 bases between them. Germline V gene data show CDR1 as KGHSH and CDR2 as LQKENI. The CDR3 totals 13 residues. CDR3 amino acids: CASSHTDSWEQYF. For the CDR3, the DNA is TGTGCCAGCTCACACACGGACAGCTGGGAGCAGTACTTC.

The rearrangement joins TRBV7-2 to TRBJ2-7, with D tentatively TRBD1 (5 bases). The V gene lost 2 bases and the J gene lost 6 bases, with 11 bases spanning the gap. The CDR3 loop spans 13 amino acids. Germline lookup yields CDR1 SGHTA and CDR2 FQGNSA. The CDR3 loop reads CASSLKRGGEQYF. CDR3 bases: TGTGCCAGCAGCTTAAAAAGGGGTGGCGAGCAGTACTTC.

V gene TRBV3-1 (or the pseudogene TRBV3-2) combines with J gene TRBJ1-2; D gene ambiguous. The germline CDR1 and CDR2 sequences are LGHDT and YNNKEL (reference sequence). Trimming left V 0 bases short and J 4 bases short, with 9 bases between. The CDR3 spans 14 residues. CDR3 DNA sequence: TGTGCCAGCAGCCAAGATACCGGGTCCTATGGCTACACCTTC. Residues: CASSQDTGSYGYTF.

This chain joins TRBV11-2 and TRBJ2-1, with D unresolved. Trimming left V 5 bases short and J 4 bases short, with 18 bases between. This CDR3 contains 16 residues. Germline loops: CDR1 SGHAT, CDR2 FQNNGV. For the CDR3, the DNA is TGTGCCAGCAGCCCGAAATATCGGCCCGGGTACAATGAGCAGTTCTTC. Its translation: CASSPKYRPGYNEQFF.

The rearrangement uses TRBV5-1 and TRBJ2-3; D perhaps matches TRBD2 (6 bases). The CDR3 length is 15 residues. The germline V gene has CDR1 SGHRS and CDR2 YFSETQ. V lost 0 bases to trimming and J lost 2 bases, with 10 bases between them. Written as DNA, the CDR3 is TGCGCCAGCAGCTTGGGGGCTAGCGTCACAGATACGCAGTATTTT. Amino acid sequence: CASSLGASVTDTQYF.

The CDR3 protein is CATSRPLGQGQETQYF. For the CDR3, the DNA is TGTGCCACCAGCAGACCCCTTGGACAGGGACAAGAGACCCAGTACTTC. V usage is TRBV15 and J usage is TRBJ2-5; 8 positions match TRBD1. V lost 2 bases and J lost 2; bases outside the gene matches: 7. The CDR3 has 16 residues. Germline V gene lookup returns CDR1 LNHNV and CDR2 YYDKDF (reference sequence).

In DNA form, the CDR3 reads TGCGCCAGCAGCCAAGATTTCGATCAGCCCCAGCATTTT. Its translation is CASSQDFDQPQHF. This sequence joins TRBV4-3 and TRBJ1-5; D call uncertain. Germline assignment: CDR1 LGHNA and CDR2 YSLEER. Trimming took 0 bases from V and 5 from J, leaving 5 bases between them. The CDR3 is made up of 13 amino acids.

The chain is built from TRBV27 and TRBJ2-1; 13 nucleotides match TRBD2. The germline V gene encodes CDR1 MNHEY and CDR2 SMNVEV (reference sequence). This CDR3 contains 15 residues. The V gene end was trimmed by 5 bases and the J gene end by 9 bases; junction bases not matched to a gene: 7. In DNA, the CDR3 is TGTGCCAGCAGTACGGGGACTAGCGGGGCCCTTGAGCAGTTCTTC. The encoded protein is CASSTGTSGALEQFF.

Here the CDR3 DNA reads TGTGCTAGTGGTCTGACAGGCTCAAACTATGGCTACACCTTC. Translating gives CASGLTGSNYGYTF. V gene TRBV12-5 combines with J gene TRBJ1-2; possible D gene TRBD1, 6 bases. The CDR3 is made up of 14 amino acids. V shed 5 bases and J shed 2 bases, with 12 bases lying between them. Germline V gives CDR1 LGHNT, CDR2 FRNRAP. The whole variable domain, remainder taken from reference TRBV12-5 and TRBJ1-2, is DARVTQTPRHKVTEMGQEVTMRCQPILGHNTVFWYRQTMMQGLELLAYFRNRAPLDDSGMPKDRFSAEMPDATLATLKIQPSEPRDSAVYFCASGLTGSNYGYTFGSGTRLTVV.

This clone has only a few counts. The rearrangement joins TRBV7-2 to TRBJ2-1; 10 bases agree with TRBD1. The J segment lost 4 bases and the V segment lost 0 bases, leaving 0 bases of the junction unmatched. Per germline, CDR1 SGHTA and CDR2 FQGNSA. This CDR3 spans 15 amino acids. As DNA, the CDR3 is TGTGCCAGCAGCTTAGCGGGACAGGGGTACAATGAGCAGTTCTTC. Its translation is CASSLAGQGYNEQFF.

Only a few counts were recorded for this clone. The chain links TRBV4-3 to TRBJ2-3; D call uncertain. Germline CDR1 is LGHNA and CDR2 is YSLEER. The CDR3 contains 15 residues. Trimming removed 0 bases from V and 2 bases from J, with 9 bases in between. The CDR3 nucleotides are TGCGCCAGCAGCCAAGAACTTGCCCTCACAGATACGCAGTATTTT. As protein: CASSQELALTDTQYF.

V is TRBV7-2 and J is TRBJ1-5; D uncertain. The V gene's germline CDR1 is SGHTA and CDR2 FQGNSA. Deletions cut 4 bases from V and 5 bases from J, with 9 bases between. The CDR3 covers 13 residues. CDR3 sequence reads: CASSYRSDQPQHF. CDR3 DNA sequence: TGTGCCAGCAGCTATAGAAGCGATCAGCCCCAGCATTTT.

The chain has TRBV14 and TRBJ2-1, with 7 bases matching TRBD1. The V segment lost 4 bases and the J segment 0 bases; nucleotides outside the gene matches: 18. Germline CDR1 reads SGHDN; CDR2 reads FVKESK. The length of the CDR3 is 20 residues. CDR3: CASSPPPGQRWDSSYNEQFF. CDR3 DNA sequence: TGTGCCAGCAGCCCGCCCCCGGGACAGCGTTGGGATAGCTCCTACAATGAGCAGTTCTTC.

This clone has only a few counts. This sequence joins TRBV5-1 and TRBJ1-1; no firm D call. V lost 3 bases, J lost 0 bases, and 9 bases lay in between. The CDR3 extends over 14 amino acids. The germline V gene has CDR1 SGHRS and CDR2 YFSETQ. The CDR3 nucleotides read TGCGCCAGCAGCTACCAGGATATGAACACTGAAGCTTTCTTT. This gives the protein CASSYQDMNTEAFF.

The J gene is TRBJ2-7, the V gene TRBV7-6; 11 bases line up with TRBD2. J lost 1 base, V lost 5 bases, and 4 bases had no gene match. Germline V gives CDR1 SGHVS, CDR2 FNYEAQ. The CDR3 sequence is 15 residues long. This chain's CDR3 is CASSASSGGSYEQYF. The CDR3 DNA reads TGTGCCAGCAGCGCCTCTAGCGGGGGGTCCTACGAGCAGTACTTC.